These T cell receptor beta chains were read from a single sample in a study of T-cell reconstitution after alpha-beta-depleted transplantation in children. Using its own MiXCR run on the PCR reads, TCRdb lists one record per CDR3 protein. The data contain more than 550,000 distinct CDR3 sequences, roughly 10% of them singletons. Sequencing used PBMCs from the stem cell graft donor, obtained from the stem cell graft. All receptors come from a human donor who donated a stem cell graft to a child with acute myeloid leukemia. The CDR3 runs from the conserved cysteine through the conserved F or W.

>TRBV15|TRBJ2-1
CATLGRESYNEQFF
>TRBV27|TRBJ1-1
CASKGRTEAFF
>TRBV20-1|TRBJ2-1
CSAPKGAGGGGSYNEQFF
>TRBV20-1|TRBJ1-3
CSAREAGTGGSGNTIYF
>TRBV15|TRBJ2-4
CATIRPLKWVAGHLIQYF
>TRBV25-1|TRBJ2-1
CASSNPGGRNEQFF
>TRBV11-2|TRBJ2-3
CASSLSFGDTDTQYF
>TRBV11-2|TRBJ2-7
CASSPTGLIYEQYF
>TRBV5-1|TRBJ2-5
CASSLILAPIQETQYF
>TRBV4-3|TRBJ2-5
CASSQEKGRETQYF
>TRBV9|TRBJ1-6
CASSSRTGGSPLHF
>TRBV29-1|TRBJ1-1
CSSSAGNTEAFF
>TRBV10-3|TRBJ2-7
CAISYEGLAGAPTYEQYF
>TRBV3-1|TRBJ1-4
CASSPRMGSATNEKLFF
>TRBV20-1|TRBJ2-3
CSAYGLAPSTDTQYF
>TRBV30|TRBJ2-2
CAWRWTGHTGELFF
>TRBV5-6|TRBJ2-1
CASSLAFDYNEQFF
>TRBV11-2|TRBJ1-5
CASSPYRGSDQPQHF
>TRBV6-2/TRBV6-3|TRBJ2-2
CASSLGLLSAGELFF
>TRBV6-2/TRBV6-3|TRBJ2-1
CASSYPPGGSPLGDEQFF
>TRBV7-9|TRBJ1-1
CASSSGQTFPEAFF
>TRBV28|TRBJ1-1
CASSFSVRGTEAFF
>TRBV20-1|TRBJ2-2
CSALTSGRVGGELFF
>TRBV29-1|TRBJ2-2
CSVPAGASGEVGGELFF
>TRBV4-3|TRBJ2-2
CASSHKTGGNTGELFF
>TRBV12-3/TRBV12-4|TRBJ2-1
CASSLPHEQFF
>TRBV12-3/TRBV12-4|TRBJ2-7
CASSEGQAVYEQYF
>TRBV9|TRBJ2-7
CASTPGDSSYEQYF
>TRBV7-2|TRBJ2-7
CASSRSGSEYEQYF
>TRBV6-1|TRBJ1-5
CASSEWRDQPQHF
>TRBV12-3/TRBV12-4|TRBJ1-5
CASSLTVPPQHF
>TRBV12-3/TRBV12-4|TRBJ2-1
CASRDGLGVYNEQFF
>TRBV29-1|TRBJ1-5
CSVKVSGQLNQPQHF
>TRBV7-2|TRBJ2-3
CATAQGDTQYF
>TRBV7-7|TRBJ2-1
CASSLTSGSSRVF
>TRBV5-1|TRBJ1-1
CASSLEGSPEAFF
>TRBV9|TRBJ2-4
CASSVEGLASNIQYF
>TRBV5-1|TRBJ2-5
CASSLAEGQETQYF
>TRBV2|TRBJ2-5
CASSERLAGEVPPETQYF
>TRBV27|TRBJ2-2
CASIPSPGHTGELFF